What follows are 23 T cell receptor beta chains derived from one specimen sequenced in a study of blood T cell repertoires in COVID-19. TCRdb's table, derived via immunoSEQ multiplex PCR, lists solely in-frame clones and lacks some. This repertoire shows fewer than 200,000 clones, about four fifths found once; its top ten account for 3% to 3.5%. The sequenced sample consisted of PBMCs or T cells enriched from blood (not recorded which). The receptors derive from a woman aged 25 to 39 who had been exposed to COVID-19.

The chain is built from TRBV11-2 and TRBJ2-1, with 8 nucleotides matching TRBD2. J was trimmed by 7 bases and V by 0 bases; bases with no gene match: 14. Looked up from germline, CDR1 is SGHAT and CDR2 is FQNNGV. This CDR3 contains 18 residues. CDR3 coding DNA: TGTGCCAGCAGCTTAGATCGGGCCCGGGGGGGCCTAAGGAATGAGCAGTTCTTC. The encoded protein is CASSLDRARGGLRNEQFF.

The DNA of the CDR3 is TGTGCCAGCAGAGGAAGCGGGGAAGGTCCCGAGCAGTACTTC. Amino acids: CASRGSGEGPEQYF. The gene calls are TRBV6-5 and TRBJ2-7; the match to TRBD2 covers 7 bases. The germline V gene has CDR1 MNHEY and CDR2 SVGAGI. J gave up 6 bases and V 6 bases, and 11 bases lay outside the gene matches. The CDR3 loop spans 14 amino acids.

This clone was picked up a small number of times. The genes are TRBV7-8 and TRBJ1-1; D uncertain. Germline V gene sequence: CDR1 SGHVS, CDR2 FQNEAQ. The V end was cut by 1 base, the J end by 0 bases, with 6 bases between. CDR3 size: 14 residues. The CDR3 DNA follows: TGTGCCAGCAGCTTAGGAGGGATGAACACTGAAGCTTTCTTT. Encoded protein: CASSLGGMNTEAFF.

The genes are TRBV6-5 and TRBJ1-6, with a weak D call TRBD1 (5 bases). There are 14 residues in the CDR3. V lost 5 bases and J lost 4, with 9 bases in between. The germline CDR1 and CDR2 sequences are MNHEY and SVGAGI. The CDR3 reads CASSTDSYNSPLHF. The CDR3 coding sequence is TGTGCCAGCAGTACCGACAGTTATAATTCACCCCTCCACTTT.

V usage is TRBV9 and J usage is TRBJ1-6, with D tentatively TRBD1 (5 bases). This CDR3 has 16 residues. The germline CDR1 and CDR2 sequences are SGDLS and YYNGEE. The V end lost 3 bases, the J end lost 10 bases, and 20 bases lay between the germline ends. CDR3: CASSGNPGGDGSPLHF. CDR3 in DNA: TGTGCCAGCAGCGGAAACCCGGGGGGAGACGGGTCACCCCTCCACTTT.

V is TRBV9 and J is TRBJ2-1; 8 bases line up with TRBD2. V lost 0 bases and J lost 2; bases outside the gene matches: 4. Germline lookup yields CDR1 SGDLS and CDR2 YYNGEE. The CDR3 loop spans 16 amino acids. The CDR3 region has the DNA TGTGCCAGCAGCGTAGCCGGGCGGGGGGCCTACAATGAGCAGTTCTTC. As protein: CASSVAGRGAYNEQFF.

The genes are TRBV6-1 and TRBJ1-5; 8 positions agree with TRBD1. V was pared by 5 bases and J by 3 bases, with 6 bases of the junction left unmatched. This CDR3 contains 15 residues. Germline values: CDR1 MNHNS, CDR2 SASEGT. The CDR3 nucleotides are TGTGCCAGCAGTTTCCCAGGGGGCTACAATCAGCCCCAGCATTTT. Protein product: CASSFPGGYNQPQHF.

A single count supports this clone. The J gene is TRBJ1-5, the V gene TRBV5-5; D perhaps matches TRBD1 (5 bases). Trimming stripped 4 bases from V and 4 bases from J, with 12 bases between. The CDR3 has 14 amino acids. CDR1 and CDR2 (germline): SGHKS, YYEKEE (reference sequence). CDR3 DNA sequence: TGTGCCAGCAGCCCTTCGGGGGGGAATCAGCCCCAGCATTTT. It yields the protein CASSPSGGNQPQHF.

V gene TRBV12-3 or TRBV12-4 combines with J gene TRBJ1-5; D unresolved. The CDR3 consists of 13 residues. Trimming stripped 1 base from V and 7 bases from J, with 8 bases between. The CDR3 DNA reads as TGTGCCAGCAGTTTAGTGAGGGTGCAGCCCCAGCATTTT. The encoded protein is CASSLVRVQPQHF.

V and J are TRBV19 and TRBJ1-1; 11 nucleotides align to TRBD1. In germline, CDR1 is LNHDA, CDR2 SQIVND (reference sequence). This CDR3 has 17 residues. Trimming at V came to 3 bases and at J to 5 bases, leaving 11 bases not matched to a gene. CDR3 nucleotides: TGTGCCAGTAGTATGGGGGTAGGACAGGGGGCTTGGACTGAAGCTTTCTTT. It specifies CASSMGVGQGAWTEAFF. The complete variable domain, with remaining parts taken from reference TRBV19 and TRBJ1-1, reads DGGITQSPKYLFRKEGQNVTLSCEQNLNHDAMYWYRQDPGQGLRLIYYSQIVNDFQKGDIAEGYSVSREKKESFPLTVTSAQKNPTAFYLCASSMGVGQGAWTEAFFGQGTRLTVV.

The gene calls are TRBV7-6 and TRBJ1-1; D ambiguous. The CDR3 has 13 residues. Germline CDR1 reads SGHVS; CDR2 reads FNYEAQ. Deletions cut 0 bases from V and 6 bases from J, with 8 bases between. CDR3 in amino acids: CASSLARTAEAFF. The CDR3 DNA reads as TGTGCCAGCAGCTTAGCGAGAACAGCTGAAGCTTTCTTT. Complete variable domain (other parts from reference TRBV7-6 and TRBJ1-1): GAGVSQSPRYKVTKRGQDVALRCDPISGHVSLYWYRQALGQGPEFLTYFNYEAQQDKSGLPNDRFSAERPEGSISTLTIQRTEQRDSAMYRCASSLARTAEAFFGQGTRLTVV.

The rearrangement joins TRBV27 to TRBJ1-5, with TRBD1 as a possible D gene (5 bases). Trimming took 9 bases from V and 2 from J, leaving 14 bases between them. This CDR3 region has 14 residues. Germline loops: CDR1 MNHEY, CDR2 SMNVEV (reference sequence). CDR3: CASAIWGGNQPQHF. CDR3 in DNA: TGTGCCAGTGCTATCTGGGGGGGCAATCAGCCCCAGCATTTT.

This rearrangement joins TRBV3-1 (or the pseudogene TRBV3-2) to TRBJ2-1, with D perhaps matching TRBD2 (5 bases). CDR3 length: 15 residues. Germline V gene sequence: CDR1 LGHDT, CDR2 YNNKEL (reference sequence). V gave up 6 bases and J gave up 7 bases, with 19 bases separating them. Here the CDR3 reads CASRTAETLGNEQFF. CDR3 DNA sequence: TGTGCCAGCAGAACAGCGGAAACCCTCGGAAATGAGCAGTTCTTC.

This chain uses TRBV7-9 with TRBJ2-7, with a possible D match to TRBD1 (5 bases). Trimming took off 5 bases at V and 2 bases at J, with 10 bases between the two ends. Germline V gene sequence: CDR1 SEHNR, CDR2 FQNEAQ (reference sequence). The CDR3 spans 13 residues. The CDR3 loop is CASSPGHTYEQYF. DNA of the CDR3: TGTGCCAGCAGCCCTGGACATACCTACGAGCAGTACTTC. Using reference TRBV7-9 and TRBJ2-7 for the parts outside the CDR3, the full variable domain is DTGVSQNPRHKITKRGQNVTFRCDPISEHNRLYWYRQTLGQGPEFLTYFQNEAQLEKSRLLSDRFSAERPKGSFSTLEIQRTEQGDSAMYLCASSPGHTYEQYFGPGTRLTVT.

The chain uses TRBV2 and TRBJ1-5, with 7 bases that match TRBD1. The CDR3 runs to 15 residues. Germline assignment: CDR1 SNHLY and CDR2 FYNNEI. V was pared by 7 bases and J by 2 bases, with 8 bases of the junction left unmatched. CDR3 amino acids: CASTGDRVGNQPQHF. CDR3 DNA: TGTGCCAGCACCGGAGACAGGGTCGGCAATCAGCCCCAGCATTTT.

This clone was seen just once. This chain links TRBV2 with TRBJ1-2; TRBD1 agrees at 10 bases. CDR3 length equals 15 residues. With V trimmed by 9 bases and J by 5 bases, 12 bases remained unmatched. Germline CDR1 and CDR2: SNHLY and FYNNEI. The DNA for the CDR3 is TGTGCCAGTTACCGGGACAGGGGTGATGGGTATGGCTACACCTTC. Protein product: CASYRDRGDGYGYTF.

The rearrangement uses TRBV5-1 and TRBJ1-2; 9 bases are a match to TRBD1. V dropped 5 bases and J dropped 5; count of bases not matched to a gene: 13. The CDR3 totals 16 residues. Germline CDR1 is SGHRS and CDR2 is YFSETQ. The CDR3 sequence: CASSSGSGQGRYGYTF. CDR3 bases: TGCGCCAGCAGTTCGGGTTCGGGACAGGGCAGATATGGCTACACCTTC. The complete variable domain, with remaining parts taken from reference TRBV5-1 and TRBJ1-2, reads KAGVTQTPRYLIKTRGQQVTLSCSPISGHRSVSWYQQTPGQGLQFLFEYFSETQRNKGNFPGRFSGRQFSNSRSEMNVSTLELGDSALYLCASSSGSGQGRYGYTFGSGTRLTVV.

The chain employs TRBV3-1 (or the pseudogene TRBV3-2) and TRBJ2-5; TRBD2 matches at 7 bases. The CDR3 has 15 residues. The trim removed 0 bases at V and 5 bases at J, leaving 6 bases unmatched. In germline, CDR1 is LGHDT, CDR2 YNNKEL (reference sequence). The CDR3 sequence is CASSQEGGGAETQYF. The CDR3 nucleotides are TGTGCCAGCAGCCAAGAAGGCGGGGGTGCGGAGACCCAGTACTTC.

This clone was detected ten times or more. CDR3 in amino acids: CASSQRGQGILYGYTF. CDR3 coding DNA: TGCGCCAGCAGCCAAAGGGGGCAGGGTATTCTCTATGGCTACACCTTC. The chain recombines TRBV4-1 with TRBJ1-2; TRBD1 matches 7 bases. Trimming removed 2 bases from V and 4 bases from J; junction bases left unmatched: 10. CDR1 is MGHRA, CDR2 YSYEKL, per germline. The CDR3 sequence is 16 residues long.

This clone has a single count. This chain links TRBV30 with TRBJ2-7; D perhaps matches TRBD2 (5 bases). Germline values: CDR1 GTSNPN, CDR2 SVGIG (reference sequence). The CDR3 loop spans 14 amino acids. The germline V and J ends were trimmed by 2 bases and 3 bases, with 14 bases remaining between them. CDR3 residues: CAWSPGLAFYEQYF. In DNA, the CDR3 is TGTGCCTGGAGTCCTGGCCTAGCCTTCTACGAGCAGTACTTC.

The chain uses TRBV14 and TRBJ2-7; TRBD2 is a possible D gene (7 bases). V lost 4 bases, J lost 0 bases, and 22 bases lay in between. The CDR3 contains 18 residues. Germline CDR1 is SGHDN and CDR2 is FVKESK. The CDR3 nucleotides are TGTGCCAGCAGCCTCCTTCCGGGGGGCAGGATGAGCTCCTACGAGCAGTACTTC. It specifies CASSLLPGGRMSSYEQYF.

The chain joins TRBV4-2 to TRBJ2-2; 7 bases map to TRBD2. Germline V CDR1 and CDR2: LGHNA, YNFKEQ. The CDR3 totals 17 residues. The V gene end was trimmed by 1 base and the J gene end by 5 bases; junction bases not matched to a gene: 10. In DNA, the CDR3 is TGTGCCAGCAGCCAAGCTGGACGGGGGGTAAGGACCGGGGAGCTGTTTTTT. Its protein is CASSQAGRGVRTGELFF.

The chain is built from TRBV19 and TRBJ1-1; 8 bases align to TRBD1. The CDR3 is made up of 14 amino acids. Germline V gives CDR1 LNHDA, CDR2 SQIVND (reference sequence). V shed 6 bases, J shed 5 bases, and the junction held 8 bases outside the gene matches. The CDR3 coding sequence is TGTGCCAGTAGGCCGAAGGACAGGGCAACTGAAGCTTTCTTT. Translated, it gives CASRPKDRATEAFF.